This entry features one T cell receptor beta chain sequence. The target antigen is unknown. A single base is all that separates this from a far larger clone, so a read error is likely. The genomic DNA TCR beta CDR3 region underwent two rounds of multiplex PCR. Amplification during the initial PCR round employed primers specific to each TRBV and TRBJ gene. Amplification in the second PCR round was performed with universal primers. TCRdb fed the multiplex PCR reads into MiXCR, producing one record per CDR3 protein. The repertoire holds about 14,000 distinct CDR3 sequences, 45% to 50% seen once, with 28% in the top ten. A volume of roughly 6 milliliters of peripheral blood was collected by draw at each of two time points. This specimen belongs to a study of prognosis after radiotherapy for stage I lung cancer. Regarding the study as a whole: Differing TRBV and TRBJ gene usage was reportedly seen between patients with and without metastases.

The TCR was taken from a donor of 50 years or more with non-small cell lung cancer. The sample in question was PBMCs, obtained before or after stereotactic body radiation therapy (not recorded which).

The CDR3 sequence is CASSSGTSGLWQYF. The CDR3 region has the DNA TGTGCCAGCAGCTCCGGGACTAGCGGTTTGTGGCAGTACTTC. This sequence joins TRBV11-2 and TRBJ2-7; 11 positions agree with TRBD2. The CDR3 is 14 residues long. The V and J ends lost 4 bases and 9 bases, in that order; junction bases with no gene match: 8. Germline V lookup: CDR1 SGHAT, CDR2 FQNNGV.